These 22 T cell receptor beta chains were sequenced from one sample in a study of beta chain features in type 1 diabetes. Expressed TCRB transcripts were sequenced after all isolated RNA was converted to cDNA. The method was immunoSEQ multiplex PCR; TCRdb's version includes in-frame clones alone and lacks a portion of them. The sample includes about 320,000 clones, approximately 14% of them seen just once. Sequencing was performed on central memory CD4+ T cells from blood. The receptors stem from a man aged 25-45 years in good health.

This clone was picked up a small number of times. The chain employs TRBV7-8 and TRBJ2-7; 10 bases line up with TRBD2. The V and J ends lost 1 base and 2 bases, in that order; junction bases with no gene match: 5. The CDR3 has 16 residues. Germline loops: CDR1 SGHVS, CDR2 FQNEAQ. The CDR3 protein is CASSLGLAGGPYEQYF. The CDR3 nucleotides read TGTGCCAGCAGCTTAGGGTTAGCGGGGGGCCCCTACGAGCAGTACTTC.

This clone was recorded a few times. The chain is built from TRBV11-2 and TRBJ2-3; 14 bases are a match to TRBD2. Trimming at V came to 4 bases and at J to 5 bases, leaving 11 bases not matched to a gene. The germline V gene has CDR1 SGHAT and CDR2 FQNNGV. This CDR3 contains 18 residues. The CDR3 reads CASSYGTSGRRRGDTQYF. The CDR3 DNA is TGTGCCAGCAGCTATGGGACTAGCGGGAGACGTCGGGGAGATACGCAGTATTTT.

J is TRBJ1-1 and V is TRBV5-5, with 8 bases lining up with TRBD1. The germline V gene has CDR1 SGHKS and CDR2 YYEKEE (reference sequence). V lost 2 bases and J lost 1; bases outside the gene matches: 1. The CDR3 length is 14 residues. The CDR3 nucleotides read TGTGCCAGCAGCTTCAGGGGGCGGAACACTGAAGCTTTCTTT. Translated, it gives CASSFRGRNTEAFF. Drawing the rest from reference TRBV5-5 and TRBJ1-1, the complete variable domain is DAGVTQSPTHLIKTRGQQVTLRCSPISGHKSVSWYQQVLGQGPQFIFQYYEKEERGRGNFPDRFSARQFPNYSSELNVNALLLGDSALYLCASSFRGRNTEAFFGQGTRLTVV.

This sequence joins TRBV13 and TRBJ2-1; D is perhaps TRBD1 or TRBD2 (5 bases each). Trimming took off 10 bases at V and 0 bases at J, with 13 bases between the two ends. The CDR3 runs to 14 residues. Germline V CDR1 and CDR2: PRHDT, FYEKMQ (reference sequence). In nucleotides, the CDR3 is TGTGCCACCCAATGGGGGAGCTCCTACAATGAGCAGTTCTTC. The encoded protein is CATQWGSSYNEQFF.

In its sample, this clone was seen many times. This chain joins TRBV11-2 and TRBJ1-2, with unresolved D. Germline loops: CDR1 SGHAT, CDR2 FQNNGV. The V end lost 0 bases, the J end lost 7 bases, and 9 bases lay between the germline ends. There are 13 residues in the CDR3. For the CDR3, the DNA is TGTGCCAGCAGCTTAGATCTCTGGAGTGGCTACACCTTC. Its translation is CASSLDLWSGYTF.

This chain joins TRBV19 and TRBJ2-4; a weak D match, TRBD2 (5 bases). Trimming cost V 10 bases and J 0 bases, with 13 bases left between them. Germline assignment: CDR1 LNHDA and CDR2 SQIVND (reference sequence). The CDR3 is 14 amino acids. The CDR3 bases are TGTGCCACCCACGGACTGAAAGCCAAAAACATTCAGTACTTC. Translating it yields CATHGLKAKNIQYF.

This clone appeared a few times. The chain recombines TRBV4-1 with TRBJ1-2, with 7 bases that match TRBD1. Looked up from germline, CDR1 is MGHRA and CDR2 is YSYEKL. The CDR3 is 16 residues long. With 0 bases clipped from V and 8 bases from J, the junction kept 12 bases outside the gene matches. This CDR3 reads CASSQDAGRGAGGYTF. In nucleotides, the CDR3 is TGCGCCAGCAGCCAAGATGCTGGCAGGGGGGCAGGCGGCTACACCTTC.

This clone was recorded many times. This chain joins TRBV10-3 and TRBJ2-7; 8 bases are shared with TRBD1. V was pared by 6 bases and J by 2 bases, with 9 bases of the junction left unmatched. CDR1 ENHRY and CDR2 SYGVKD come from the germline V gene. The CDR3 runs 15 residues. CDR3 in DNA: TGTGCCATCAGGGGAGACAGGGGTCTCCCCTACGAGCAGTACTTC. Protein product: CAIRGDRGLPYEQYF.

This clone has a handful of counts. The chain recombines TRBV6-1 with TRBJ1-2; weak D call: TRBD1 (6 bases). CDR3 length equals 14 residues. Germline-derived CDR1 and CDR2 are MNHNS and SASEGT. V dropped 7 bases and J dropped 4 bases, with 16 bases sitting between them. The CDR3 is CASTPTGMIYGYTF. DNA for the CDR3: TGTGCCAGCACTCCCACAGGGATGATCTATGGCTACACCTTC.

This clone was recorded a few times. The chain combines TRBV6-5 with TRBJ2-1, with D possibly matching TRBD2 (6 bases). The V gene's germline CDR1 is MNHEY and CDR2 SVGAGI. This CDR3 contains 11 residues. Trimming took off 11 bases at V and 10 bases at J, with 15 bases between the two ends. CDR3 loop: CAASRDGEQFF. The CDR3 DNA follows: TGTGCCGCTTCGCGGGACGGAGAGCAGTTCTTC.

This clone was counted only a few times. The chain combines TRBV9 with TRBJ1-1; the D gene is possibly TRBD1 (5 bases). V was pared by 4 bases and J by 3 bases, with 10 bases between. The CDR3 is 13 amino acids. Germline CDR1 is SGDLS and CDR2 is YYNGEE. CDR3 coding DNA: TGTGCCAGCAGCCGTATGGGGGACACTGAAGCTTTCTTT. It codes for CASSRMGDTEAFF. Drawing the rest from reference TRBV9 and TRBJ1-1, the complete variable domain is DSGVTQTPKHLITATGQRVTLRCSPRSGDLSVYWYQQSLDQGLQFLIQYYNGEERAKGNILERFSAQQFPDLHSELNLSSLELGDSALYFCASSRMGDTEAFFGQGTRLTVV.

The V gene is TRBV19, the J gene TRBJ1-2; a weak D match, TRBD1 (6 bases). Germline V lookup: CDR1 LNHDA, CDR2 SQIVND (reference sequence). This CDR3 region has 14 residues. V lost 4 bases, J lost 7 bases, and 16 bases lay in between. CDR3 sequence (DNA): TGTGCCAGTAGTAAGCCGGGACAAGATGTTGGCTACACCTTC. Its protein is CASSKPGQDVGYTF.

At least ten counts were recorded for this clone. This chain links TRBV18 with TRBJ1-1; no reliable D call. The CDR3 length is 12 residues. Trimming cost V 1 base and J 4 bases, with 4 bases left between them. The germline V gene has CDR1 KGHSH and CDR2 LQKENI. CDR3 protein: CASSPRSTEAFF. CDR3 in DNA: TGTGCCAGCTCACCACGGTCCACTGAAGCTTTCTTT.

The V gene is TRBV18, the J gene TRBJ1-3; no definite D call. V was cut by 2 bases and J by 0 bases, with 8 bases left in between. This CDR3 region has 15 residues. Germline-derived CDR1 and CDR2 are KGHSH and LQKENI. The CDR3 DNA is TGTGCCAGCTCACCAGGGCAACTCTCTGGAAACACCATATATTTT. Translated: CASSPGQLSGNTIYF.

This clone was recorded a few times. The chain has TRBV7-3 and TRBJ1-6; TRBD1 matches at 7 bases. The CDR3 sequence is 15 residues long. Trimming cost V 5 bases and J 5 bases; bases outside gene matches: 6. Germline CDR1 is SGHTA and CDR2 is FQGTGA. Here the CDR3 reads CASSPTGSNNSPLHF. The CDR3, as DNA: TGTGCCAGCAGCCCGACAGGGTCTAATAATTCACCCCTCCACTTT.

This clone turned up a few times. The V call is TRBV6-4, the J call TRBJ1-5, with TRBD1 as a possible D gene (6 bases). Trimming took 5 bases from V and 9 from J, leaving 17 bases between them. Germline values: CDR1 MRHNA, CDR2 SNTAGT. The length of the CDR3 is 14 residues. CDR3 bases: TGTGCCAGCAGTTACACACAGGGTCTGATGCCCCAGCATTTT. This sequence encodes CASSYTQGLMPQHF.

V is TRBV30 and J is TRBJ1-1; no clear D gene. The germline V and J ends were trimmed by 2 bases and 5 bases, with 12 bases remaining between them. The germline CDR1 and CDR2 sequences are GTSNPN and SVGIG (reference sequence). This CDR3 comprises 13 residues. CDR3 coding DNA: TGTGCCTGGAGTCGCACGGCACAAACTGAAGCTTTCTTT. It translates to CAWSRTAQTEAFF. Together with reference TRBV30 and TRBJ1-1, the CDR3 gives the full variable domain: SQTIHQWPATLVQPVGSPLSLECTVEGTSNPNLYWYRQAAGRGLQLLFYSVGIGQISSEVPQNLSASRPQDRQFILSSKKLLLSDSGFYLCAWSRTAQTEAFFGQGTRLTVV.

This clone was recorded a few times. Given a much more abundant clone one base away, this may be a read error. V gene TRBV6-6 combines with J gene TRBJ1-1; no definite D call. The CDR3 totals 11 residues. Germline V gene data show CDR1 as MNHNY and CDR2 as SVGAGI (reference sequence). Deletions cut 6 bases from V and 0 bases from J, with 2 bases between. For the CDR3, the DNA is TGTGCCAGCAGAGTGAACACTGAAGCTTTCTTT. It specifies CASRVNTEAFF.

This clone was detected only a few times. V and J are TRBV29-1 and TRBJ1-4, with D unresolved. V was cut by 1 base and J by 7 bases, with 4 bases left in between. Germline CDR1 and CDR2: SQVTM and ANQGSEA. This CDR3 has 11 residues. The CDR3 nucleotides read TGCAGCGTTGAAGTCGGTGAAAAACTGTTTTTT. The encoded protein is CSVEVGEKLFF.

The chain links TRBV19 to TRBJ2-1, with TRBD2 matching over 13 bases. The junction had 7 bases not matched to a gene; V was cut back by 4 bases and J by 7 bases. This CDR3 has 16 residues. The germline gives CDR1 LNHDA, CDR2 SQIVND (reference sequence). CDR3 protein: CASSTRTSGSRNEQFF. As DNA, the CDR3 is TGTGCCAGTAGTACCCGGACTAGCGGGAGTAGAAATGAGCAGTTCTTC.

The rearrangement uses TRBV6-1 and TRBJ1-5; D is possibly TRBD1 (6 bases). Germline V gene data show CDR1 as MNHNS and CDR2 as SASEGT. The CDR3 loop spans 14 amino acids. Trimming pared 10 bases from V and 2 bases from J, leaving 15 bases between. CDR3 DNA sequence: TGTGCCATCCGGAGGGGGGGCGGCAATCAGCCCCAGCATTTT. Its protein product is CAIRRGGGNQPQHF.

This clone turned up a few times. This chain joins TRBV7-3 and TRBJ2-1; the D is unclear. Trimming removed 2 bases from V and 2 bases from J, with 13 bases in between. The CDR3 is made up of 16 amino acids. The germline gives CDR1 SGHTA, CDR2 FQGTGA. The CDR3 sequence: CASSLVRQSPYNEQFF. CDR3 in DNA: TGTGCCAGCAGCTTAGTACGGCAGTCCCCCTACAATGAGCAGTTCTTC.